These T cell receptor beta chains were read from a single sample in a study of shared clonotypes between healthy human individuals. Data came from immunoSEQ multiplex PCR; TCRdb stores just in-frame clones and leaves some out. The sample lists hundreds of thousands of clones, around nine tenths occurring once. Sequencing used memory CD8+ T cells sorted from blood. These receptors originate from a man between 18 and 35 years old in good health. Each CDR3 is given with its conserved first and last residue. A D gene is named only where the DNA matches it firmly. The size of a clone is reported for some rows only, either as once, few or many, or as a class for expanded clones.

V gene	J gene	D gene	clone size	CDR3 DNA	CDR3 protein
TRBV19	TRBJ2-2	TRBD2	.	TGTGCCAGTAGTTGGCGGGGGGCGGACACCGGGGAGCTGTTTTTT	CASSWRGADTGELFF
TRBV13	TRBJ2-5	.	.	TGTGCCAGCAGCTTAGGTCTACCGGAGACCCAGTACTTC	CASSLGLPETQYF
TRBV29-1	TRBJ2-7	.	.	TGCAGCGTTGGGCAGGACGAGCAGTACTTC	CSVGQDEQYF
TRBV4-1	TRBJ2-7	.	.	TGCGCCAGCAGCCAGACTAGGGACTACGAGCAGTACTTC	CASSQTRDYEQYF
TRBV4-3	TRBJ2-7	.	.	TGCGCCAGCAGCCAAGATAGGTTCGGGGGCTACGAGCAGTACTTC	CASSQDRFGGYEQYF
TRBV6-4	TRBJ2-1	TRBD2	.	TGTGCCAGCAGTGAGTCGGGGGGAGATTACAATGAGCAGTTCTTC	CASSESGGDYNEQFF
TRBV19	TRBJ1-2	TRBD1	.	TGTGCCAGTAGCCCGGGACAGGTTTTGGGCTACACCTTC	CASSPGQVLGYTF
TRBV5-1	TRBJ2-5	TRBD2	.	TGCGCCAGCAAGGCCCCGGGAGGGCCACAGGAGACCCAGTACTTC	CASKAPGGPQETQYF
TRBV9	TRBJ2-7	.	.	TGTGCCAGCAGTCCAACATCAGGGGTCGCCCCCTACGAGCAGTACTTC	CASSPTSGVAPYEQYF
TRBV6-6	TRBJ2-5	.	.	TGTGCCAGCAGCCCCGGGACCATAGAGACCCAGTACTTC	CASSPGTIETQYF
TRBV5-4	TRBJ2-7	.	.	TGTGCCAGCAGCTTTTCCGGGAGTGACGAGCAGTACTTC	CASSFSGSDEQYF
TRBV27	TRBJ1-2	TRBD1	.	TGTGCCAGCAGCCTGAACAGGGGAGGTGTCAACTATGGCTACACCTTC	CASSLNRGGVNYGYTF
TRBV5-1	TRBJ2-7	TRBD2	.	TGCGCCAGCAGCTTGGGGCCTGGACTAGCGGATAGCTCCTACGAGCAGTACTTC	CASSLGPGLADSSYEQYF
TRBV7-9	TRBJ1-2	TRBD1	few	TGTGCCAGCAGCTTAGCGCGGTCAGGGGGCTCATATGGCTACACCTTC	CASSLARSGGSYGYTF
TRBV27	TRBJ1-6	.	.	TGTGCCAGCAGTTTATCCAAAGGGCCGATATATAATTCACCCCTCCACTTT	CASSLSKGPIYNSPLHF
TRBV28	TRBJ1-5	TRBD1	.	TGTGCCAGCAGTTTTCTAGGGACAGGGGGAATTGGGAGCAATCAGCCCCAGCATTTT	CASSFLGTGGIGSNQPQHF